This T cell receptor (beta chain) originates from a study of blood T cell repertoires in COVID-19. Study-wide context: PBMCs, B-cell-depleted T cells, or T cells were the source of the cDNA or gDNA that made up the material.

Germline-derived CDR1 and CDR2 are SGHNT and YYREEE (reference sequence). V was shortened by 0 bases and J by 3 bases, with 13 bases between the two germline ends. The CDR3 spans 15 residues. In the authors' workflow: Cell counts per sample came from amplifying reference gene primers. Clones were read by immunoSEQ multiplex PCR, and TCRdb kept only the in-frame ones, dropping some. For V, J and clone size, that table is used; D and trimming come from the DNA. Here the sample spans tens of thousands of clones, around 90% being singletons. The sequence was obtained from a man in his sixties with COVID-19, enrolled during active disease. Specimen: peripheral blood. The chain links TRBV5-4 to TRBJ2-7; TRBD1 might be the D (7 bases). CDR3 nucleotide sequence: TGTGCCAGCAGCTTGGCTGGCCAGGGGGGCTACGAGCAGTACTTC. Translated, it gives CASSLAGQGGYEQYF.